This T cell receptor beta chain comes out of a study of blood T cell repertoires in COVID-19. Study-wide context: The United States, Italy and Spain were the sources of the acute and convalescent COVID-19 samples. Sample material is recorded as cDNA or gDNA derived from T cells, B-cell-depleted T cells, or PBMCs.

V lost 0 bases and J lost 2, with 14 bases in between. The V gene's germline CDR1 is MNHEY and CDR2 SVGEGT. This CDR3 has 16 residues. Authors' data handling: Reference gene primer amplification gave nucleated cell count estimates. Sequencing was performed with immunoSEQ multiplex PCR; in TCRdb, only in-frame clones are kept and a portion is missing. V and J calls and clone size come straight from that table; D and trimming were deduced from the DNA. The repertoire includes about 210,000 clones, approximately 80% of them detected once, and 10% to 15% sits in the top ten. This clone was recorded only once.

The source is a human donor in a cohort sampled during active COVID-19. Sequencing was done on a sample of peripheral blood. This sequence joins TRBV6-2 or TRBV6-3 and TRBJ2-7; D might be TRBD2 (6 bases). DNA of the CDR3: TGTGCCAGCAGTTACTCGAGAGGACTACCAACCTACGAGCAGTACTTC. Translation: CASSYSRGLPTYEQYF.